Below, one T cell receptor (beta chain) is given with its context. Original analysis: Reference gene primer amplification gave estimated nucleated cell counts. Sequenced by immunoSEQ multiplex PCR; TCRdb stores in-frame clones only, minus some. The V and J calls and clone size come from that table; D and trimming were worked out from the DNA. The data hold just over 150,000 clones, with 70% to 90% observed a single time. Those enrolled, adults aged 18 to 89 years, came from roughly 22 US areas. Cohort assignment relied on participant-reported clinical history. V was pared by 0 bases and J by 4 bases, with 12 bases between. The CDR3 is 14 amino acids. CDR1 GTSNPN and CDR2 SVGIG come from the germline V gene (reference sequence). The sample originates from a study of blood T cell repertoires in COVID-19.

The chain employs TRBV30 and TRBJ1-2; perhaps TRBD1 as D (6 bases). The source material was PBMCs or T cells enriched from blood (not recorded which). The sequence was collected from a woman aged 45-59 years who had recovered from COVID-19. CDR3 sequence: CAWSVRGSGYGYTF. The CDR3 DNA sequence: TGTGCCTGGAGTGTCAGGGGCTCCGGCTATGGCTACACCTTC.